This entry lists 5 T cell receptor beta chains sequenced from one sample in a study of T cell clonality in common variable immunodeficiency. Libraries were prepared by immunoSEQ multiplex PCR; TCRdb keeps only in-frame clonotypes and omits some of them. The repertoire shows roughly 60,000 clones, none seen only once; the top ten take roughly 1.7%. The source material was peripheral blood mononuclear cells. Receptors were obtained from a person aged 18 to 70 in good health.

Many counts were recorded for this clone. The read comes to an end 3 residues before the CDR3 does, leaving the germline J gene to fill in the end. V is TRBV20-1 and J is TRBJ2-1, with 9 bases that match TRBD2. The germline V gene encodes CDR1 DFQATT and CDR2 SNEGSKA (reference sequence). The junction had 10 bases not matched to a gene; V was cut back by 7 bases and J by 6 bases. CDR3 length: 14 amino acids. The CDR3 spells CSVIPGLAFNEQFF. The part of the CDR3 DNA that was read is TGCAGTGTCATTCCGGGACTAGCATTCAATGAG.

In this sample, this clone turned up many times. Read coverage stops 3 residues before the CDR3 terminus; the germline J gene supplies the remainder. The chain couples TRBV4-1 to TRBJ2-7, with D unresolved. Trimming cost V 0 bases and J 6 bases, with 6 bases left between them. The length of the CDR3 is 12 residues. Germline values: CDR1 MGHRA, CDR2 YSYEKL. This CDR3 is CASSQEVGEQYF. CDR3 bases read: TGCGCCAGCAGCCAAGAAGTCGGCGAG.

This clone appeared many times. Read data end 3 residues before the CDR3 end; the end is taken from the germline J gene. V gene TRBV7-9 combines with J gene TRBJ1-1; no clear D. The V end was cut by 1 base, the J end by 1 base, with 10 bases between. This CDR3 has 15 residues. Germline CDR1 and CDR2: SEHNR and FQNEAQ (reference sequence). The CDR3 sequence: CASSLGAPENTEAFF. The CDR3 DNA, read in part, is TGTGCCAGCAGCTTAGGGGCGCCAGAGAACACTGAA.

This clone was counted a few times. The read stops 3 residues short of the end of the CDR3; the missing end is completed from the germline J gene. The rearrangement links TRBV2 to TRBJ1-1, with unresolved D. V was clipped by 3 bases and J by 1 base, with 12 bases between them. The CDR3 consists of 15 residues. Germline CDR1 is SNHLY and CDR2 is FYNNEI. The CDR3 loop reads CASSDPRHKNTEAFF. CDR3 bases read: TGTGCCAGCAGTGACCCCCGTCACAAGAACACTGAA.

There are many counts of this clone. The read terminates 3 residues before the CDR3 end, so the remaining end is supplied by the germline J gene. This chain connects TRBV5-6 to TRBJ2-7; the D gene is possibly TRBD1 (6 bases). V lost 2 bases, J lost 1 base, and 13 bases lay in between. CDR1 and CDR2 (germline): SGHDT, YYEEEE. The CDR3 length is 15 residues. Incomplete CDR3 DNA: TGTGCCAGCAGCTTTGCCCCAGGGGCTTCCTACGAG. It encodes CASSFAPGASYE. The CDR3, in full, reads CASSFAPGASYEQYF.